These T cell receptor beta chains were read from a single sample in a study of regulatory T cells in long-lasting Graves disease. MiXCR was run by TCRdb on the multiplex PCR reads, yielding one entry per CDR3 protein. The sample carries about 220,000 distinct CDR3 sequences, around 20% recorded once. The same sample was also studied in work on T cells in Graves' hyperthyroidism and ophthalmopathy.

The material was peripheral blood mononuclear cells (PBMCs), obtained at new diagnosis, from a patient treated with antithyroid drugs. These TCRs come from a woman between 25 and 40 years old with Graves disease. Both conserved end residues are part of each CDR3. A D gene is named only where the DNA matches it firmly. The size field is filled for only some rows; it gives once, few, many or a size class.

.,TRBJ2-1,TRBV11-2,many,TGTGCCAGCAGCTTAGATACTGAGCAGTTCTTC,CASSLDTEQFF
.,TRBJ2-5,TRBV12-5,many,TGTGCTAGTGGTTTCCTCCCGGACGGGACCCAGTACTTC,CASGFLPDGTQYF
TRBD2,TRBJ2-5,TRBV2,many,TGTGCCAGCAGAGCCCTCCGGGGGGGTGTAGAGACCCAGTACTTC,CASRALRGGVETQYF
TRBD2,TRBJ2-7,TRBV10-3,many,TGTGCCATCAGCGACGGGGTAGCGGGAGCGGGCGAGCAGTACTTC,CAISDGVAGAGEQYF
.,TRBJ1-2,TRBV6-5,many,TGTGCCAGCAGTTACTCGGACAGCTACTATGGCTACACCTTC,CASSYSDSYYGYTF
.,TRBJ1-1,TRBV27,many,TGTGCCAGTAGACTGTCTACGAGCGCTGAAGCTTTCTTT,CASRLSTSAEAFF
TRBD1,TRBJ1-1,TRBV18,many,TGTGCCAGCTCACCAAGGACAGGCCTCACTGAAGCTTTCTTT,CASSPRTGLTEAFF
TRBD2,TRBJ2-3,TRBV7-9,many,TGTGCCAGCAGCTCACAGGGTTCGGGACTAGCGGGGCGCACAGATACGCAGTATTTT,CASSSQGSGLAGRTDTQYF
TRBD1,TRBJ2-7,TRBV19,.,TGTGCCAGTAGTCCTCGCCGGGACAGATCCTACGAGCAGTACTTC,CASSPRRDRSYEQYF
TRBD2,TRBJ2-3,TRBV18,.,TGTGCCAGCTCACCCCTCACCAGGACTAGCGGGGTCACAGATACGCAGTATTTT,CASSPLTRTSGVTDTQYF
TRBD2,TRBJ2-1,TRBV28,many,TGTGCCAGCATCTTAAGCGGGACGGCCTACAATGAGCAGTTCTTC,CASILSGTAYNEQFF
.,TRBJ2-4,TRBV3-1,few,TGTGCCAGCAGCCAAGATTGGTCCCGTTCGGGACGGGAAGAGAATCTAGCCAAAAACATTCAGTACTTC,CASSQDWSRSGREENLAKNIQYF
.,TRBJ2-7,TRBV19,many,TGTGCCAGTAGCAGATTAGGGGAGAAATCCTACGAGCAGTACTTC,CASSRLGEKSYEQYF
.,TRBJ2-1,TRBV7-3,few,TGTGCCAGCAGCTTTGTGGGACAAGAATACAATGAGCAGTTCTTC,CASSFVGQEYNEQFF
.,TRBJ2-7,TRBV5-5,many,TGTGCCAGCAGCCCCACCCCCGGGTCCTACGAGCAGTACTTC,CASSPTPGSYEQYF
.,TRBJ2-5,TRBV19,.,TGTGCCAGTGGGCCTCAGGGTGTGGAGACCCAGTACTTC,CASGPQGVETQYF
.,TRBJ2-5,TRBV2,.,TGTGCCAGCCACCGACTCTGGGGGGAGACCCAGTACTTC,CASHRLWGETQYF
.,TRBJ1-4,TRBV25-1,many,TGTGCCAGCAGTGAATTCCGGGCCAGGGCTGCTGAAAAACTGTTTTTT,CASSEFRARAAEKLFF
TRBD1,TRBJ1-4,TRBV5-1,many,TGCGCCAGCAGACCCGGGACAGGGTCAACGCACACTAATGAAAAACTGTTTTTT,CASRPGTGSTHTNEKLFF
.,TRBJ2-7,TRBV28,many,TGTGCCAGCAGTTCCGACCCCCTCGGGGCGTCCTCCTACGAGCAGTACTTC,CASSSDPLGASSYEQYF
.,TRBJ2-5,TRBV2,many,TGTGCCAGCAGCCCAACAGGGAGGAAAGAGACCCAGTACTTC,CASSPTGRKETQYF
TRBD2,TRBJ2-7,TRBV6-1,few,TGTGCCAGCATTCCTGGACTAGCGGGAGTCTACGAGCAGTACTTC,CASIPGLAGVYEQYF
TRBD2,TRBJ2-7,TRBV5-4,many,TGTGCCAGCAGCAGGGGACTAGCAGAGGACGAGCAGTACTTC,CASSRGLAEDEQYF
.,TRBJ2-7,TRBV20-1,many,TGCAGTGCTAGAGCGAGTAGCTACGAGCAGTACTTC,CSARASSYEQYF
.,TRBJ1-1,TRBV19,many,TGTGCCAGTAGTATCGCAGCCTACACTGAAGCTTTCTTT,CASSIAAYTEAFF
.,TRBJ2-3,TRBV6-2/TRBV6-3,many,TGTGCCAGCAGTCCCGGGGTTTGGGAAGATACGCAGTATTTT,CASSPGVWEDTQYF
.,TRBJ1-2,TRBV5-6,.,TGTGCCAGCGTTGGGGGGTACCGCTATGGCTACACCTTC,CASVGGYRYGYTF
TRBD1,TRBJ1-2,TRBV6-1,many,TGTGCCAGCAGGTCAACAGGGGGCGCGAAGGGCTACACCTTC,CASRSTGGAKGYTF
.,TRBJ2-3,TRBV7-9,many,TGTGCCAGCAGCTTAGGCGAACGGGCTAGCACAGATACGCAGTATTTT,CASSLGERASTDTQYF
.,TRBJ2-1,TRBV18,many,TGTGCCAGCTCCCCGGGACCTAGTCCCTCCAATGAGCAGTTCTTC,CASSPGPSPSNEQFF
.,TRBJ2-2,TRBV3-1,few,TGTGCCAGCAGCCAAGAAGGCAGGACTCGGGTCACCGGGGAGCTGTTTTTT,CASSQEGRTRVTGELFF
TRBD2,TRBJ2-7,TRBV20-1,many,TGCAGTGCTAGAGGCCCTAGCGGGTACGAGCAGTACTTC,CSARGPSGYEQYF
.,TRBJ1-1,TRBV7-9,few,TGTGCCAGCGATGGGGGACCTGAAGCTTTCTTT,CASDGGPEAFF
.,TRBJ1-2,TRBV11-1,.,TGTGCCAGGAGCTACGGGGCCAACTATGGCTACACCTTC,CARSYGANYGYTF
.,TRBJ1-5,TRBV5-1,few,TGCGCCAGCTCTCGGGGAGCGACAAATCAGCCCCAGCATTTT,CASSRGATNQPQHF
.,TRBJ2-1,TRBV2,.,TGTGCCAGCAGACCAGGGATAGGTGAGCAGTTCTTC,CASRPGIGEQFF
TRBD1,TRBJ2-1,TRBV5-1,.,TGCGCCAGCAGCTTCTCCGGGACAGTTGACAATGAGCAGTTCTTC,CASSFSGTVDNEQFF
.,TRBJ2-1,TRBV2,many,TGTGCCAGCAGGCTAGTTTCTGACAATGAGCAGTTCTTC,CASRLVSDNEQFF
.,TRBJ1-6,TRBV6-2/TRBV6-3,many,TGTGCCAGCAGTTACTCGATTCCAGGGAGCTCCTATAATTCACCCCTCCACTTT,CASSYSIPGSSYNSPLHF
.,TRBJ2-2,TRBV2,.,TGTGCCAGCAGTGAGAGGGGACGGACCGGGGAGCTGTTTTTT,CASSERGRTGELFF
TRBD1,TRBJ2-7,TRBV5-6,few,TGTGCCAGCAGCCGTGACAGGGGAGAGCAGTACTTC,CASSRDRGEQYF
TRBD2,TRBJ2-2,TRBV19,.,TGTGCCAGTAGCCATCTACGAGCGGGAGGGCCGGGGGAGCTGTTTTTT,CASSHLRAGGPGELFF
TRBD2,TRBJ2-1,TRBV7-2,many,TGTGCCAGCAGCTTGACTAGCGGGAACTACAATGAGCAGTTCTTC,CASSLTSGNYNEQFF
TRBD1,TRBJ1-1,TRBV5-1,.,TGCGCCAGCAGCTCTGGACAGGGGATAACGAACACTGAAGCTTTCTTT,CASSSGQGITNTEAFF